This is a list of T cell receptor beta chains from one sample in a study of cytomegalovirus exposure and HLA in healthy donors. This table comes from immunoSEQ multiplex PCR, and its TCRdb copy is limited to in-frame clones, with some not included. This sample has 43,000 or so clones, with roughly 77% found just once. Material: PBMCs. The receptor source for this set is a man aged 25-45 years in good health and CMV-seronegative. Both conserved end residues are part of each CDR3. A D gene is named only where the DNA matches it firmly. Only some rows state a clone size, as once, few, many or a class for expanded clones.

v_call: TRBV2
d_call: NA
clone_size: once
j_call: TRBJ1-6
cdr3_aa: CASSESEVSLENSPLHF
cdr3_nt: TGTGCCAGCAGTGAAAGCGAGGTCTCCCTCGAGAATTCACCCCTCCACTTT

v_call: TRBV7-9
d_call: NA
clone_size: NA
j_call: TRBJ2-7
cdr3_aa: CASSLGPSIKQYF
cdr3_nt: TGTGCCAGCAGCTTAGGGCCTAGCATCAAGCAGTACTTC

v_call: TRBV11-2
d_call: TRBD1
clone_size: NA
j_call: TRBJ2-1
cdr3_aa: CASSLVQGGRGEQFF
cdr3_nt: TGTGCCAGCAGCTTAGTACAGGGGGGACGTGGTGAGCAGTTCTTC

v_call: TRBV7-2
d_call: NA
clone_size: once
j_call: TRBJ2-7
cdr3_aa: CASSPKYTGSYEQYF
cdr3_nt: TGTGCCAGCAGCCCAAAGTATACAGGGTCCTACGAGCAGTACTTC

v_call: TRBV5-4
d_call: NA
clone_size: NA
j_call: TRBJ1-2
cdr3_aa: CASSLDRATFYGYTF
cdr3_nt: TGTGCCAGCAGCTTGGACAGGGCGACCTTCTATGGCTACACCTTC

v_call: TRBV5-8
d_call: TRBD2
clone_size: NA
j_call: TRBJ2-3
cdr3_aa: CASSPGGAPLTDTQYF
cdr3_nt: TGTGCCAGCAGCCCGGGAGGGGCGCCCCTCACAGATACGCAGTATTTT

v_call: TRBV5-1
d_call: TRBD1
clone_size: once
j_call: TRBJ1-2
cdr3_aa: CASSAGQGAIGYTF
cdr3_nt: TGCGCCAGCAGCGCGGGACAGGGGGCGATTGGCTACACCTTC

v_call: TRBV5-4
d_call: NA
clone_size: NA
j_call: TRBJ2-3
cdr3_aa: CASSTGTSLSTDTQYF
cdr3_nt: TGTGCCAGCAGCACCGGGACTTCCCTTAGCACAGATACGCAGTATTTT

v_call: TRBV14
d_call: NA
clone_size: NA
j_call: TRBJ2-3
cdr3_aa: CASSQPPRADTQYF
cdr3_nt: TGTGCCAGCAGCCAACCCCCTCGCGCAGATACGCAGTATTTT

v_call: TRBV6-6
d_call: TRBD1
clone_size: NA
j_call: TRBJ2-5
cdr3_aa: CASTGTGPETQYF
cdr3_nt: TGTGCCAGCACCGGGACAGGGCCAGAGACCCAGTACTTC

v_call: TRBV19
d_call: TRBD1
clone_size: NA
j_call: TRBJ1-2
cdr3_aa: CASSAGDREVFGYTF
cdr3_nt: TGTGCCAGTAGTGCGGGGGACAGGGAGGTTTTCGGCTACACCTTC

v_call: TRBV18
d_call: TRBD2
clone_size: NA
j_call: TRBJ2-2
cdr3_aa: CASSPARLAGVGVGELFF
cdr3_nt: TGTGCCAGCTCACCTGCACGACTAGCGGGAGTTGGTGTCGGGGAGCTGTTTTTT

v_call: TRBV25-1
d_call: TRBD1
clone_size: few
j_call: TRBJ1-1
cdr3_aa: CASSEPTDRGPDEAFF
cdr3_nt: TGTGCCAGCAGTGAACCTACCGACAGGGGTCCGGATGAAGCTTTCTTT

v_call: TRBV18
d_call: NA
clone_size: NA
j_call: TRBJ1-1
cdr3_aa: CASSPFFPEGHGEAFF
cdr3_nt: TGTGCCAGCTCACCATTTTTTCCTGAGGGTCATGGTGAAGCTTTCTTT

v_call: TRBV7-9
d_call: NA
clone_size: NA
j_call: TRBJ1-4
cdr3_aa: CASSFERQEKLFF
cdr3_nt: TGTGCCAGCAGCTTTGAGAGACAAGAAAAACTGTTTTTT

v_call: TRBV5-1
d_call: TRBD2
clone_size: once
j_call: TRBJ2-2
cdr3_aa: CASSSGGANTGELFF
cdr3_nt: TGCGCCAGCAGTAGCGGGGGGGCCAACACCGGGGAGCTGTTTTTT

v_call: TRBV19
d_call: TRBD1
clone_size: NA
j_call: TRBJ2-7
cdr3_aa: CASNPTGTTYEQYF
cdr3_nt: TGTGCCAGTAATCCGACAGGGACAACCTACGAGCAGTACTTC

v_call: TRBV10-1
d_call: TRBD2
clone_size: NA
j_call: TRBJ2-4
cdr3_aa: CASSESSGRDPATKNIQYF
cdr3_nt: TGCGCCAGCAGTGAGTCAAGCGGGAGGGACCCTGCGACCAAAAACATTCAGTACTTC

v_call: TRBV5-4
d_call: TRBD1
clone_size: NA
j_call: TRBJ2-7
cdr3_aa: CASSTRTGANYEQYF
cdr3_nt: TGTGCCAGCAGCACGCGGACAGGGGCGAACTACGAGCAGTACTTC

v_call: TRBV30
d_call: NA
clone_size: NA
j_call: TRBJ1-5
cdr3_aa: CAWNRDTRNQPQHF
cdr3_nt: TGTGCCTGGAACCGGGACACTCGCAATCAGCCCCAGCATTTT